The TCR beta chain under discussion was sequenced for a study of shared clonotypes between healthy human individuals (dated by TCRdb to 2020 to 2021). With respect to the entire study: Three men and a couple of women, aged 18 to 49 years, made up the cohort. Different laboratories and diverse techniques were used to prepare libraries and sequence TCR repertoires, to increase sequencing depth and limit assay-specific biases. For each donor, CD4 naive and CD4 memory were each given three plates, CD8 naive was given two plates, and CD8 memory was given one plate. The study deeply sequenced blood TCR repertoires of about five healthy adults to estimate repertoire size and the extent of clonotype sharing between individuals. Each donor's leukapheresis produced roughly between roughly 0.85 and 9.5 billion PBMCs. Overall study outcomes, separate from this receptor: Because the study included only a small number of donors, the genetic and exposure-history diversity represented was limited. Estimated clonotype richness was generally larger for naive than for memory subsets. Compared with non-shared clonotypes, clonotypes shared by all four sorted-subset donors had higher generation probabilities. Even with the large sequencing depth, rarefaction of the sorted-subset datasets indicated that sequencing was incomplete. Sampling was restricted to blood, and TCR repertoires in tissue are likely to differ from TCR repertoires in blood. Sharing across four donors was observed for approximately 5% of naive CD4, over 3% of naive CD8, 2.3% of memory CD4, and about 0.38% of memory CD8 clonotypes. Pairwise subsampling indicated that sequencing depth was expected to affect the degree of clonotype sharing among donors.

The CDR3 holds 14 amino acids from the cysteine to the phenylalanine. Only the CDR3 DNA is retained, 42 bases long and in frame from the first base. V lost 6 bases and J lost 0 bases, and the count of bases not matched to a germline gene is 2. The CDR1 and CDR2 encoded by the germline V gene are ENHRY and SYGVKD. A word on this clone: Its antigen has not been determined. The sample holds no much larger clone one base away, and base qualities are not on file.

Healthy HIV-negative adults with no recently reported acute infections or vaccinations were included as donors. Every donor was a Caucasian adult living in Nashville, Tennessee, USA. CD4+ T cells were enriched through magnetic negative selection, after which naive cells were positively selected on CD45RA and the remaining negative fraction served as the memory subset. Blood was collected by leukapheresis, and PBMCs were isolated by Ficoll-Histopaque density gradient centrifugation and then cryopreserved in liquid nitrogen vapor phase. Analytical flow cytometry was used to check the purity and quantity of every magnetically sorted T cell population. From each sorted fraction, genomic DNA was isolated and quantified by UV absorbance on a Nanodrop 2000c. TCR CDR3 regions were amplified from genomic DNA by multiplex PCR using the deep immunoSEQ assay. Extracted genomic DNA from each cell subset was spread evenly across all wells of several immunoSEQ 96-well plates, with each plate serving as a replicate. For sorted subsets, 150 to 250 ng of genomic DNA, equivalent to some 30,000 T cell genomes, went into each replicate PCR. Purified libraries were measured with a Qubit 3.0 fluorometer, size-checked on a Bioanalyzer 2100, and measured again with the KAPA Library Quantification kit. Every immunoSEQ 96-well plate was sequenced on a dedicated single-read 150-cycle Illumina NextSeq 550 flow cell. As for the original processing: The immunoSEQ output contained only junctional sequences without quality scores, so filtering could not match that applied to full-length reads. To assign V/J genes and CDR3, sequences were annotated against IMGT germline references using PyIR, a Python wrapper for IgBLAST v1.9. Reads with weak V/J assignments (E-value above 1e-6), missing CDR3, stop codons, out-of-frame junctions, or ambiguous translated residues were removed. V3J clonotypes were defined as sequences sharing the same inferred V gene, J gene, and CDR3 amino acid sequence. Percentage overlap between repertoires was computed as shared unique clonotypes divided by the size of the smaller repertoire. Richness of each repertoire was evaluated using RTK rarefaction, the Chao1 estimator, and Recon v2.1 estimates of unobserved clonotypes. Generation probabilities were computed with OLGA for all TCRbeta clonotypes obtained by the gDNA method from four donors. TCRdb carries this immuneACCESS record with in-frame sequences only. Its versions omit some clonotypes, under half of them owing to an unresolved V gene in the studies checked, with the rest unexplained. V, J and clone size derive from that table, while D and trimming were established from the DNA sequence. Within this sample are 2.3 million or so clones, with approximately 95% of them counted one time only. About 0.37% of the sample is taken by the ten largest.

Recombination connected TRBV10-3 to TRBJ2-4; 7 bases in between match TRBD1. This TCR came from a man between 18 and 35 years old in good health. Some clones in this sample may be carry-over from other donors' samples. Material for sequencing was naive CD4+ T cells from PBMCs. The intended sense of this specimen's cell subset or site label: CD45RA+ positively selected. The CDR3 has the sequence CAISDREAKNIQYF. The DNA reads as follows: TGTGCCATCAGCGACAGGGAAGCCAAAAACATTCAGTACTTC.